These 21 T cell receptor beta chains came from one sample sequenced in a study of CD4 T cells in relation to SARS-CoV-2 and coronaviruses (dated by TCRdb to the early 2020s). CD4+ T cells from unexposed donors were collected before the COVID-19 pandemic (2011-2018). The EasySep CD4+ T cell isolation kit was used to isolate CD4+ T cells once the cultures had run for nine to eleven days. These receptors lack a known antigen. Receptors were amplified or captured by the immunoSEQ multiplex PCR assay. The table comes from immuneACCESS by way of TCRdb, which keeps in-frame sequences with V and J called. Part of the clones is missing from these tables; in studies checked, under half for an unresolved V gene and the rest for unknown reasons. This sample has about 26,000 clones in its table, and around 76% of those were observed once. Of the sample, more than 9% falls within the top ten clones. The sample was CD4+ T cells from PBMCs, cultured in vitro. Receptors originate from a human donor in good health.

This chain connects TRBV11-2 to TRBJ2-5; TRBD2 matches at 9 bases. J lost 5 bases, V lost 5 bases, and 12 bases had no gene match. Germline V gives CDR1 SGHAT, CDR2 FQNNGV. The CDR3 loop spans 16 amino acids. In DNA form, the CDR3 reads TGTGCCAGCAGCGAGACTAGCGGTCCAATGGGGGAGACCCAGTACTTC. Protein product: CASSETSGPMGETQYF.

The chain uses TRBV6-2 or TRBV6-3 and TRBJ2-3; TRBD2 aligns across 9 bases. The CDR3 sequence is 17 residues long. Germline CDR1 reads MNHEY; CDR2 reads SVGEGT. The V gene end was trimmed by 2 bases and the J gene end by 4 bases; junction bases not matched to a gene: 10. In nucleotides, the CDR3 is TGTGCCAGCAGTTACGCCAGGGGCGGGAGGGCCGCAGATACGCAGTATTTT. It encodes CASSYARGGRAADTQYF.

For the CDR3, the DNA is TGTGCCAGCATCCAGACGGAGAATTCACCCCTCCACTTT. Translating gives CASIQTENSPLHF. J is TRBJ1-6 and V is TRBV7-2; the D is unclear. The CDR3 sequence is 13 residues long. V shed 7 bases and J shed 7 bases, with 11 bases lying between them. Germline V CDR1 and CDR2: SGHTA, FQGNSA. Full variable domain (rest looked up from reference TRBV7-2 and TRBJ1-6): GAGVSQSPSNKVTEKGKDVELRCDPISGHTALYWYRQSLGQGLEFLIYFQGNSAPDKSGLPSDRFSAERTGGSVSTLTIQRTQQEDSAVYLCASIQTENSPLHFGNGTRLTVT.

The chain is built from TRBV19 and TRBJ1-2, with a tentative D call TRBD1 (6 bases). Germline V gives CDR1 LNHDA, CDR2 SQIVND (reference sequence). This CDR3 spans 14 amino acids. V gave up 5 bases and J gave up 4 bases, with 14 bases separating them. The CDR3 is CASSVQGEGYGYTF. The CDR3 DNA reads as TGTGCCAGTAGTGTACAGGGAGAAGGCTATGGCTACACCTTC.

This chain links TRBV10-3 with TRBJ2-6, with D possibly being TRBD1 (5 bases). V was shortened by 2 bases and J by 4 bases, with 9 bases between the two germline ends. CDR1 is ENHRY, CDR2 SYGVKD, per germline. This CDR3 comprises 15 residues. CDR3 amino acids: CAISETGAGANVLTF. The CDR3 region has the DNA TGTGCCATCAGTGAGACTGGGGCAGGGGCCAACGTCCTGACTTTC.

This chain joins TRBV12-5 and TRBJ2-3; the D gene is possibly TRBD2 (5 bases). The CDR3 runs 19 residues. Germline CDR1 is LGHNT and CDR2 is FRNRAP. Between the trimmed V and J ends, which lost 2 bases and 1 base, there was a span of 22 bases. CDR3 region: CASGLRVGVGLRGTDTQYF. The DNA of the CDR3 is TGTGCTAGTGGTTTGAGGGTGGGAGTGGGTTTGAGAGGCACAGATACGCAGTATTTT.

This clone was seen a few times. The V and J genes are TRBV2 and TRBJ2-7, with D perhaps given as TRBD1 or TRBD2 (5 bases each). The CDR3 runs to 16 residues. Germline assignment: CDR1 SNHLY and CDR2 FYNNEI. Trimming pared 3 bases from V and 2 bases from J, leaving 17 bases between. CDR3 amino acids: CASSDPLGRITYEQYF. In nucleotides, the CDR3 is TGTGCCAGCAGTGACCCCCTGGGACGGATAACCTACGAGCAGTACTTC.

V usage is TRBV7-2 and J usage is TRBJ2-3, with D uncertain. This CDR3 has 15 amino acids. Looked up from germline, CDR1 is SGHTA and CDR2 is FQGNSA. V lost 1 base to trimming and J lost 4 bases, with 12 bases between them. CDR3 DNA: TGTGCCAGCAGCTTAGAGGCGCGCAGTTCAGATACGCAGTATTTT. The encoded protein is CASSLEARSSDTQYF.

This chain links TRBV5-1 with TRBJ2-5; TRBD1 matches 12 bases. After removal of 3 bases from V and 7 bases from J, the junction contained 7 bases not matched to a gene. This CDR3 has 15 residues. The germline CDR1 and CDR2 sequences are SGHRS and YFSETQ. CDR3 nucleotide sequence: TGCGCCAGCAGCTGGGGGACAGGGGGCAGGGTGACCCAGTACTTC. Its translation: CASSWGTGGRVTQYF.

This clone is a singleton in its sample. The gene calls are TRBV29-1 and TRBJ1-4; D remains ambiguous. The V and J ends lost 5 bases and 5 bases respectively, with 12 bases between them. The germline CDR1 and CDR2 sequences are SQVTM and ANQGSEA. The CDR3 has 13 amino acids. CDR3 protein: CSVRSSGNEKLFF. The CDR3 DNA is TGCAGCGTTAGAAGTTCGGGAAATGAAAAACTGTTTTTT.

V and J are TRBV4-1 and TRBJ1-3, with a possible D match to TRBD1 (5 bases). The CDR3 has 16 amino acids. Trimming removed 2 bases at V and 0 bases at J, with 11 bases between. CDR1 is MGHRA, CDR2 YSYEKL, per germline. DNA for the CDR3: TGCGCCAGCAGCCAACCTGCCGGGGGCTCTGGAAACACCATATATTTT. Residues: CASSQPAGGSGNTIYF.

The gene calls are TRBV4-3 and TRBJ1-2, with D perhaps TRBD1 (6 bases). V lost 3 bases to trimming and J lost 3 bases, with 14 bases between them. The germline V gene has CDR1 LGHNA and CDR2 YSLEER. The CDR3 sequence is 15 residues long. In nucleotides, the CDR3 is TGCGCCAGCAGCCAGTCCGGACAGAACCACTATGGCTACACCTTC. It is translated as CASSQSGQNHYGYTF.

The gene calls are TRBV6-5 and TRBJ1-1; D not resolved. V was clipped by 4 bases and J by 1 base, with 10 bases between them. Germline-derived CDR1 and CDR2 are MNHEY and SVGAGI. The CDR3 is 14 amino acids. The CDR3 loop reads CASSSLPGNTEAFF. The CDR3 DNA sequence: TGTGCCAGCAGTTCCCTCCCCGGGAACACTGAAGCTTTCTTT.

The rearrangement links TRBV4-3 to TRBJ2-5; the D gene is possibly TRBD2 (6 bases). The CDR3 totals 17 residues. Germline-derived CDR1 and CDR2 are LGHNA and YSLEER. Between the trimmed V and J ends, which lost 2 bases and 2 bases, there was a span of 18 bases. CDR3 amino acids: CASSQPQEVGGQETQYF. In nucleotides, the CDR3 is TGCGCCAGCAGCCAACCACAGGAGGTGGGGGGTCAAGAGACCCAGTACTTC.

This clone is classed as medium-sized (0.01 to 0.1%). The rearrangement links TRBV7-8 to TRBJ2-7; 9 nucleotides line up with TRBD1. V lost 5 bases to trimming and J lost 4 bases; unmatched junction nucleotides: 12. The CDR3 runs 16 residues. The germline V gene encodes CDR1 SGHVS and CDR2 FQNEAQ. This CDR3 is CASSLRTIGQGYEQYF. The CDR3 bases are TGTGCCAGCAGCCTAAGAACCATCGGACAGGGGTACGAGCAGTACTTC.

The rearrangement joins TRBV11-3 to TRBJ2-3; D gene ambiguous. CDR1 SGHNT and CDR2 YENEEA come from the germline V gene. Trimming stripped 1 base from V and 5 bases from J, with 4 bases between. There are 12 residues in the CDR3. The CDR3 reads CASSLGLDTQYF. The CDR3 coding sequence is TGTGCCAGCAGCTTAGGTTTAGATACGCAGTATTTT.

The chain has TRBV4-3 and TRBJ2-5, with D uncertain. From germline, CDR1 is LGHNA and CDR2 YSLEER. The CDR3 is made up of 15 amino acids. Between the trimmed V and J ends, which lost 6 bases and 5 bases, there was a span of 19 bases. The CDR3 is CASSPRSSRPETQYF. The CDR3 DNA follows: TGCGCCAGCAGTCCAAGATCCTCCAGACCCGAGACCCAGTACTTC.

A single count supports this clone. This rearrangement joins TRBV19 to TRBJ1-2; 8 bases match TRBD1. Trimming took 5 bases from V and 3 from J; bases not matched to a gene: 5. The germline CDR1 and CDR2 sequences are LNHDA and SQIVND (reference sequence). The CDR3 totals 14 residues. This chain's CDR3 is CASSGQTGDYGYTF. CDR3 DNA sequence: TGTGCCAGTAGTGGCCAGACAGGGGACTATGGCTACACCTTC.

This clone was recorded once. The J gene is TRBJ2-3, the V gene TRBV2; TRBD1 aligns across 8 bases. The CDR3 has 15 amino acids. Germline CDR1 is SNHLY and CDR2 is FYNNEI. J lost 4 bases, V lost 7 bases, and 10 bases had no gene match. DNA of the CDR3: TGTGCCAGCATGGGCGACAGGGGATCCGCAGATACGCAGTATTTT. Protein sequence: CASMGDRGSADTQYF.

In its sample, this clone is large. The V gene is TRBV29-1, the J gene TRBJ1-1, with D unclear. V lost 5 bases and J 0 bases, leaving 10 bases between the germline ends. The CDR3 spans 13 residues. CDR1 is SQVTM and CDR2 is ANQGSEA in the germline V gene. CDR3 sequence: CSVYPPLNTEAFF. The CDR3 nucleotides are TGCAGCGTTTACCCCCCGCTGAACACTGAAGCTTTCTTT.

The gene calls are TRBV7-9 and TRBJ1-4, with unresolved D. CDR3 size: 12 residues. Trimming removed 5 bases from V and 8 bases from J, with 9 bases in between. CDR1 and CDR2 from the germline V gene are SEHNR and FQNEAQ (reference sequence). The CDR3 DNA reads as TGTGCCAGCAGCCCTCGACGGGAAAAACTGTTTTTT. It codes for CASSPRREKLFF.